This record looks at one TCR beta chain sequence and its context. Its specific antigen is unknown. At one end, the junction sequence differs from germline, possibly due to a read error. Each collaborating institution followed its own protocols to collect whole blood in K2EDTA tubes. For TCRbeta analysis, collaborators shipped samples in one of three forms: frozen whole blood, isolated PBMCs, or DNA extracted from either of those sample types. The cysteine opens and the phenylalanine closes a CDR3 of 16 amino acids. Of all the DNA, just the CDR3 is kept, 48 bases in frame from base 1. Reading the germline V gene (reference sequence) gives CDR1 SSHAT and CDR2 FNYEAQ. This sample is drawn from a study of blood T cell repertoires in COVID-19 (dated by TCRdb to between 2020 and 2021). Study-wide context: Samples from collaborators originated in the United States, Italy and Spain and spanned both the acute and convalescent phases of COVID-19. Deeply sampled blood TCRbeta repertoires from subjects exposed to, actively infected with, or recovered from COVID-19 were included in the dataset. A de-identified subject ID, COVID-19 status, age in years and sex were almost always included in the sample metadata. The material from the prospective study consisted of cDNA or gDNA derived from T cells, B-cell-depleted T cells, or PBMCs. The repertoires were released in a freely available public database meant as a resource for research on the immune response to SARS-CoV-2. Samples came from the ongoing ImmuneRACE study (first 160 participants) plus 1,254 subjects from 6 global collaborators. Where available, HLA class I and class II types were obtained from metadata supplied by the sample provider rather than from assay-based typing. The research as a whole found: How much clinical and demographic metadata was included differed by source and by participant, and the metadata was provided uncurated.

TCRbeta CDR3 regions were amplified from genomic DNA by means of the immunoSEQ Assay, a bias-controlled multiplex PCR. For the original study's pipeline: Within the assay, amplification of reference gene primers was used to estimate how many nucleated cells each sample contained. Sequence reads were collapsed and filtered to measure the absolute abundance of every unique TCRbeta CDR3 rearrangement. For each sample, productive Simpson clonality was calculated by taking the square root of Simpson's diversity index across productive rearrangements. The clones in this table, taken by TCRdb from immuneACCESS, are in-frame only. Not every clone is retained; where verified, under half of the shortfall comes from an unresolved V gene, and the cause of the rest is unknown. V and J calls and clone size are those listed in that table; D and trimming were worked out from the DNA. The sample table shows 250,000 to 350,000 clones, and around four fifths are seen once. The leading ten clones occupy 4.1% of the sample.

Input material: peripheral blood. The chain is assembled from TRBV7-7 and TRBJ2-2; the D gene is not confidently resolved. The receptor comes from a woman aged 45 to 65 with active or convalescent COVID-19. In nucleotide form, the sequence is TGTGCTAGCAGCTTACAGAGCGCTACGGGCACCGGGGAGCTGTTTTTT. Its protein is CASSLQSATGTGELFF.